The 2 T cell receptor beta chains presented below share a single source sample, sequenced in a study of sequential checkpoint blockade in melanoma (dated by TCRdb to the late 2010s). This specimen's treatment or condition label, interpreted: randomized to nivolumab then ipilimumab (arm A) or the reverse (arm B). Library creation used the immunoSEQ multiplex PCR assay. TCRdb took over this immuneACCESS table, retaining in-frame rearrangements with V and J assigned. Such tables are incomplete; in checked studies, under half of the missing clones stem from an unresolved V gene, and the remainder is unexplained. Across this sample there are some 21,000 clones, with more than 80% seen only once. Over 9.5% of the sample rests with the top ten. The sample in question was CD8+ T cells sorted from blood (inferred from file names), obtained from a patient given nivolumab and ipilimumab in sequence. These TCRs come from a human donor with melanoma.

V usage is TRBV4-2 and J usage is TRBJ2-2; TRBD2 is a possible D gene (5 bases). Germline CDR1 is LGHNA and CDR2 is YNFKEQ. The CDR3 consists of 17 residues. Trimming removed 6 bases from V and 3 bases from J, with 20 bases in between. CDR3 in amino acids: CASSPKGSSTDTGELFF. CDR3 nucleotides: TGTGCCAGCAGTCCCAAAGGGAGTAGCACCGACACCGGGGAGCTGTTTTTT.

V and J are TRBV19 and TRBJ1-1; 8 bases line up with TRBD1. CDR1 LNHDA and CDR2 SQIVND come from the germline V gene (reference sequence). The trim removed 5 bases at V and 7 bases at J, leaving 12 bases unmatched. CDR3 length: 15 residues. CDR3 amino acids: CASSPGWTGFGEAFF. DNA for the CDR3: TGTGCCAGTAGTCCCGGCTGGACAGGGTTTGGTGAAGCTTTCTTT.